Detailed here is one TCR beta chain. Assay used: immunoSEQ multiplex PCR; TCRdb lists only in-frame clones, some missing. This repertoire shows fewer than 250,000 clones, 80% to 90% found once; its top ten account for about 2.7%. The sample comes from a study of blood T cell repertoires in COVID-19. V dropped 5 bases and J dropped 5 bases, with 18 bases sitting between them. Germline values: CDR1 SEHNR, CDR2 FQNEAQ (reference sequence). The CDR3 is made up of 15 amino acids. Material for sequencing was peripheral blood. This clonotype was obtained from a middle-aged woman with active or convalescent COVID-19. The chain combines TRBV7-9 with TRBJ2-5, with a tentative D call TRBD2 (5 bases). CDR3 sequence reads: CASSRPGRRVETQYF. The CDR3 DNA reads TGTGCCAGCAGCCGACCGGGAAGAAGGGTGGAGACCCAGTACTTC.